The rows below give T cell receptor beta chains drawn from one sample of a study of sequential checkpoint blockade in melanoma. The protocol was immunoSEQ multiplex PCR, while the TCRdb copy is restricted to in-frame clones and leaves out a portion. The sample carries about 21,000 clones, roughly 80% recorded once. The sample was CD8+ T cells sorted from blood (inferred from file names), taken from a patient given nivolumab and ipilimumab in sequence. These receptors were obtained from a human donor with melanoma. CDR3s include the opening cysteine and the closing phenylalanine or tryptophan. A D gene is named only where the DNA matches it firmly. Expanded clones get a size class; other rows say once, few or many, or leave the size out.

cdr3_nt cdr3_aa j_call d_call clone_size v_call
TGTGCCAGCAGCCCCCTCGTAGGGGGCAACACTGAAGCTTTCTTT CASSPLVGGNTEAFF TRBJ1-1 TRBD1 - TRBV11-2
TGTGCCAGCAGTTTATGGGGCAGCAACAATGAGCAGTTCTTC CASSLWGSNNEQFF TRBJ2-1 - - TRBV28
TGCGCCAGCAGCTTGACAGGGGTAAAGGAAAACACCATATATTTT CASSLTGVKENTIYF TRBJ1-3 TRBD1 - TRBV5-1
TGTGCCAGCAGTTTATCAGCAGGCTTGGCCTATGGCTACACCTTC CASSLSAGLAYGYTF TRBJ1-2 - - TRBV27
TGTGCCAGCAGTTCTACCGGGACTACCTACGAGCAGTACTTC CASSSTGTTYEQYF TRBJ2-7 TRBD2 - TRBV27
TGTGCCAGCAGTGTCTCCAGGGGGCTATCCGGGGAGCTGTTTTTT CASSVSRGLSGELFF TRBJ2-2 TRBD1 - TRBV2
TGTGCCAGCAGACTCGGGCAGGGTCGCTGGTCACCCCTCCACTTT CASRLGQGRWSPLHF TRBJ1-6 - - TRBV28
TGTGCCAGCTCACCCGGGACAGCGCCTTACAATGAGCAGTTCTTC CASSPGTAPYNEQFF TRBJ2-1 TRBD1 - TRBV18
TGCAGCGTTGAAGAGGGACAGGCCGTCGGGGGGTCCTACAATGAGCAGTTCTTC CSVEEGQAVGGSYNEQFF TRBJ2-1 - - TRBV29-1
TGTGCCAGCAGTGTTTCCCTAGGCGAGCAGTACTTC CASSVSLGEQYF TRBJ2-7 - - TRBV25-1
TGTGCCAGCAGTTTAGTACTCACTAGCAATCAGCCCCAGCATTTT CASSLVLTSNQPQHF TRBJ1-5 - - TRBV28
TGTGCCAGCAGTTACTATAGCGGGTCCCCCTACGAGCAGTACTTC CASSYYSGSPYEQYF TRBJ2-7 TRBD2 - TRBV27
TGTGCCAGCAGTTTGGGGGGGCCCACTGAAGCTTTCTTT CASSLGGPTEAFF TRBJ1-1 - - TRBV28
TGTGCCAGTAGTATGTGGGAGTTGGGGACTGAAGCTTTCTTT CASSMWELGTEAFF TRBJ1-1 - - TRBV19
TGTGCCAGCAGTAATATCAGGGTGAATGAGCAGTTCTTC CASSNIRVNEQFF TRBJ2-1 - - TRBV27
TGCGCCAGCAGCTTGGACAGGGGGGCTGTCTATGGCTACACCTTC CASSLDRGAVYGYTF TRBJ1-2 TRBD1 once TRBV5-1
TGCGCCAGCAGCCAAGATCCGGCGACAGAGAGCTTTGAAAAACTGTTTTTT CASSQDPATESFEKLFF TRBJ1-4 - - TRBV4-1
TGCGCCAGCAGCCATTTACAGGGGGCAGAGACCGGGGAGCTGTTTTTT CASSHLQGAETGELFF TRBJ2-2 TRBD1 - TRBV4-3
TGTGCCAGCTCACTACAAGGGACAGCCCTCAGCAGCGAGCAGTACTTC CASSLQGTALSSEQYF TRBJ2-7 TRBD1 - TRBV18
TGTGCCTGGAGTTGGGCAGGGGCCTTCACAGATACGCAGTATTTT CAWSWAGAFTDTQYF TRBJ2-3 - - TRBV30
TGTGCCAGCAGCTTAGGGTTTAGGGTATCAGCCGGGAGTCAGCCCCAGCATTTT CASSLGFRVSAGSQPQHF TRBJ1-5 - - TRBV28
TGTGCCAGCAGCTTAGCCGGACAGAGCTCCTATAATTCACCCCTCCACTTT CASSLAGQSSYNSPLHF TRBJ1-6 - - TRBV7-2
TGCGCCAGCAGCCAACTAGACACAGATACGCAGTATTTT CASSQLDTDTQYF TRBJ2-3 - - TRBV4-1
TGCGCCAGCAGCCAAGAATCACGAGGGATGAACACTGAAGCTTTCTTT CASSQESRGMNTEAFF TRBJ1-1 - - TRBV4-1
TGTGCCAGCAGTGAAGCGCTGTCAGGGGTCCCCTTC CASSEALSGVPF TRBJ2-7 - - TRBV2
TGTGCCAGCAGCCCCTGGGTGAGACAGAACTACGAGCAGTACTTC CASSPWVRQNYEQYF TRBJ2-7 - - TRBV7-8
TGCGCCAGCAGCCAAGCCGGTGACACCGGGGAGCTGTTTTTT CASSQAGDTGELFF TRBJ2-2 - - TRBV4-3
TGCGCCAGCAGCCAGGGACAGGCCCGGGGGAATGAGCAGTTCTTC CASSQGQARGNEQFF TRBJ2-1 TRBD1 - TRBV4-1
TGTGCCAGCAGCCCACAGAACTCGATCAATCAGCCCCAGCATTTT CASSPQNSINQPQHF TRBJ1-5 - - TRBV7-8
TGTGCCAGCAGCAAAGGGACAGGGGGCCTTCCTTCCTACGAGCAGTACTTC CASSKGTGGLPSYEQYF TRBJ2-7 - few TRBV21-1
TGTGCCAGCAGCTGGACAGGGACGATCTACGAGCAGTACTTC CASSWTGTIYEQYF TRBJ2-7 TRBD1 few TRBV6-1
TGTGCCAGCAGTCTTTTGGGGGGGGTCCTCACAGATACGCAGTATTTT CASSLLGGVLTDTQYF TRBJ2-3 TRBD2 - TRBV28
TGTGCCAGTAGTCCTCAAAGGGGAGGGAGGGTCGATGAGCAGTTCTTC CASSPQRGGRVDEQFF TRBJ2-1 TRBD2 - TRBV19
TGTGCCATAAGTAGCTTCGCCGGGGAGCTGTTTTTT CAISSFAGELFF TRBJ2-2 - - TRBV19
TGTGCCAGCAGTGTTACCAGTAGCACAGATACGCAGTATTTT CASSVTSSTDTQYF TRBJ2-3 - - TRBV2
TGTGCCTGGAGTGTATTTGGAGGCACTGAAGCTTTCTTT CAWSVFGGTEAFF TRBJ1-1 - - TRBV30
TGTGCCAGCAGTGATTATGGGGCGAATGATCCCCATGGCTACACCTTC CASSDYGANDPHGYTF TRBJ1-2 - - TRBV2
TGTGCCAGTATGCCACAGGGTTTTCAGCCCCAGCATTTT CASMPQGFQPQHF TRBJ1-5 - once TRBV19
TGTGCCAGCAGTCGCGGGAAGGGGAAGACCGGGGAGCTGTTTTTT CASSRGKGKTGELFF TRBJ2-2 - - TRBV27
TGTGCCAGCAGCTTGGGGGCGGGGGCTAGCAATCAGCCCCAGCATTTT CASSLGAGASNQPQHF TRBJ1-5 - - TRBV5-6
TGTGCCAGCAGCCCCCATCTGCTAGCGTGGGATACGCAGTATTTT CASSPHLLAWDTQYF TRBJ2-3 - - TRBV7-9
TGTGCCAGCAGCCCCTACGCAGCGGGGGAGTACGAGCAGTACTTC CASSPYAAGEYEQYF TRBJ2-7 TRBD2 - TRBV9
TGTGCCAGCAGTTTACAGGGGCGCGGCTTCTATGGCTACACCTTC CASSLQGRGFYGYTF TRBJ1-2 - - TRBV27
TGTGCCAGCAGCCCCGGGACTAGCGGCACAGATACGCAGTATTTT CASSPGTSGTDTQYF TRBJ2-3 TRBD2 - TRBV7-9
TGTGCCAGTAGTCCTCGTCAGTACAACACTGAAGCTTTCTTT CASSPRQYNTEAFF TRBJ1-1 - - TRBV19
TGCGCCAGCAGCCGAATGACTAGCGGGGGGTTCGAGCAGTACTTC CASSRMTSGGFEQYF TRBJ2-7 TRBD2 - TRBV5-1
TGCGCCAGCAGCTTGGGGCAGGGTGCCTACGAGCAGTACTTC CASSLGQGAYEQYF TRBJ2-7 - - TRBV5-1
TGTGCCAGCAGCGTAGTTGGGAGGGTCCACAATGAGCAGTTCTTC CASSVVGRVHNEQFF TRBJ2-1 TRBD2 - TRBV9
TGCGCCAGCTCACGGTGGGCGGGCGCCGGGGAGCTGTTTTTT CASSRWAGAGELFF TRBJ2-2 - - TRBV5-1
TGTGCCTCCAGGGAGGACAGGGGGTATTACGAGCAGTACTTC CASREDRGYYEQYF TRBJ2-7 TRBD1 - TRBV28
TGTGCCAGCAGCGTAGCTACTGGCGGGAGGGCCGGGGAGACCCAGTACTTC CASSVATGGRAGETQYF TRBJ2-5 TRBD2 - TRBV9
TGTGCCAGCAGTGAAACAGGGTGGAACACTGAAGCTTTCTTT CASSETGWNTEAFF TRBJ1-1 - - TRBV2
TGTGCCAGCAGCTTGTTTCTGGTCGGTTATAATTCACCCCTCCACTTT CASSLFLVGYNSPLHF TRBJ1-6 - - TRBV5-6
TGTGCCAGCAGTTTAATGGCGGGGGGCTTAAATGAGCAGTTCTTC CASSLMAGGLNEQFF TRBJ2-1 TRBD2 - TRBV27
TGTGCCAGCAGTTCAGGGGACACAGGGGCTACCGGCTACACCTTC CASSSGDTGATGYTF TRBJ1-2 - once TRBV21-1